The clone carrying this T cell receptor (beta chain) was seen many times. The target antigen is unknown. This entry belongs to a study of human T cells and chemical hapten exposure. On the study more broadly: Upper inner arm skin measuring around 2 cm by around 2 cm received 2% DPC for sensitization. Variability of per-sample TCR yields stemmed mainly from small differences in pooled library volume. Study results and limitations: Large CDR3 similarity clusters arose significantly more often from expanded TCRs than from controls.

Germline V gene sequence: CDR1 MNHEY, CDR2 SVGAGI. The CDR3 length is 13 residues. The V and J ends lost 6 bases and 2 bases, in that order; junction bases with no gene match: 2. Sample time point: patch test 2, 6 weeks after DPC sensitization. Treatment indicated: therapeutic diphenylcyclopropenone sensitization with weekly scalp DPC. TCRdb reprocessed the RACE reads with MiXCR, giving one entry per CDR3 protein. The table shows fewer than 100,000 distinct CDR3 sequences, with around a tenth occurring only once. This chain uses TRBV6-5 with TRBJ1-2; 8 bases agree with TRBD1. This receptor was taken from a man aged 18 to 30 with alopecia areata. Some clones in this sample may be carry-over from other donors' samples. This specimen was whole blood, taken in connection with sensitization to the hapten diphenylcyclopropenone (DPC). The CDR3 nucleotides read TGTGCCAGCAGCCCAGGGGGCAACTATGGCTACACCTTC. Translation gives CASSPGGNYGYTF.